A single sample is the source of the 22 T cell receptor beta chains below, sequenced in a study of T cell repertoires in cytomegalovirus infection. No cognate antigen is known for these TCRs. TCRdb used MiXCR to reprocess the reads, holding one entry per CDR3 protein. The top ten clones hold over 15% of a sample with roughly 700,000 distinct CDR3 sequences, 30% to 35% of them seen once. The material was cultured PBMCs, obtained from culture after CMV antigen stimulation. These receptors all stem from a human donor in good health (CMV status not recorded). Some clones in this sample may be carry-over from other donors' samples.

This clonotype has a handful of counts. This chain links TRBV12-3 or TRBV12-4 with TRBJ1-1, with D unclear. The CDR3 length is 14 residues. V lost 4 bases to trimming and J lost 11 bases, with 20 bases between them. This CDR3 reads CASSSPLDRHWAFF. CDR3 coding DNA: TGTGCCAGCAGTTCACCGCTGGACCGCCACTGGGCTTTCTTT.

This clonotype has just a few counts. V and J are TRBV2 and TRBJ1-2; D may be TRBD1 (6 bases). The V gene lost 8 bases and the J gene lost 6 bases, with 16 bases spanning the gap. The CDR3 consists of 13 residues. Germline lookup yields CDR1 SNHLY and CDR2 FYNNEI. CDR3 loop: CASCPGGNHGYTF. In DNA form, the CDR3 reads TGTGCCAGCTGTCCGGGGGGCAATCATGGCTACACCTTC.

This clonotype was seen a handful of times. The V gene is TRBV4-1, the J gene TRBJ1-5; a possible D gene is TRBD1 (5 bases). V lost 1 base, J lost 0 bases, and 19 bases lay in between. The CDR3 covers 19 residues. Looked up from germline, CDR1 is MGHRA and CDR2 is YSYEKL. CDR3 residues: CASSQGWRDGNYSNQPQHF. The CDR3 DNA reads TGCGCCAGCAGCCAAGGTTGGAGGGACGGGAACTATAGCAATCAGCCCCAGCATTTT.

The chain recombines TRBV19 with TRBJ2-7; the D is unclear. The CDR3 consists of 12 residues. Germline CDR1 reads LNHDA; CDR2 reads SQIVND (reference sequence). The V gene lost 5 bases and the J gene lost 1 base, with 6 bases spanning the gap. In nucleotides, the CDR3 is TGTGCCAGTAGTGGCTGGTCCTACGAGCAGTACTTC. It yields the protein CASSGWSYEQYF.

This clonotype was picked up a small number of times. The chain couples TRBV12-3 or TRBV12-4 to TRBJ2-2, with D perhaps matching TRBD1 (5 bases). V was trimmed by 2 bases and J by 7 bases, leaving 8 bases between them. The CDR3 has 13 amino acids. The CDR3 spells CASSLKTGGELFF. CDR3 bases: TGTGCCAGCAGTTTAAAAACAGGCGGGGAGCTGTTTTTT.

CDR3 coding DNA: TGTGCCACCAGCAGAGAAGGGGCCCCGAATGAAAAACTGTTTTTT. This sequence encodes CATSREGAPNEKLFF. This rearrangement joins TRBV15 to TRBJ1-4; D might be TRBD1 (5 bases). The CDR3 totals 15 residues. V dropped 0 bases and J dropped 5 bases, with 10 bases sitting between them. Germline CDR1 reads LNHNV; CDR2 reads YYDKDF (reference sequence).

The chain couples TRBV29-1 to TRBJ1-1; no firm D call. Germline values: CDR1 SQVTM, CDR2 ANQGSEA. This CDR3 is 12 amino acids long. The V and J ends lost 0 bases and 0 bases respectively, with 2 bases between them. The CDR3 region is CSVEEMNTEAFF. The CDR3 DNA reads as TGCAGCGTTGAAGAGATGAACACTGAAGCTTTCTTT. Looking up the rest from reference TRBV29-1 and TRBJ1-1 gives the full variable domain: SAVISQKPSRDICQRGTSLTIQCQVDSQVTMMFWYRQQPGQSLTLIATANQGSEATYESGFVIDKFPISRPNLTFSTLTVSNMSPEDSSIYLCSVEEMNTEAFFGQGTRLTVV.

The J gene is TRBJ2-7, the V gene TRBV12-5; no clear D. The V end lost 5 bases, the J end lost 2 bases, and 13 bases lay between the germline ends. CDR1 is LGHNT and CDR2 is FRNRAP in the germline V gene. The CDR3 has 14 amino acids. CDR3 sequence: CASGPGSSPYEQYF. The CDR3 region has the DNA TGTGCTAGTGGTCCCGGATCTTCCCCCTACGAGCAGTACTTC.

This clonotype appeared once. The J gene is TRBJ2-4, the V gene TRBV20-1, with D maybe TRBD2 (5 bases). Germline V gene sequence: CDR1 DFQATT, CDR2 SNEGSKA (reference sequence). The CDR3 is 15 residues long. V was clipped by 5 bases and J by 5 bases, with 19 bases between them. CDR3 DNA sequence: TGCAGTGCTGAACCCGGGAACGCACGTGAAAACATTCAGTACTTC. Translation: CSAEPGNARENIQYF.

The rearrangement joins TRBV5-6 to TRBJ1-1; a possible D gene is TRBD1 (6 bases). The CDR3 contains 14 residues. V lost 5 bases and J 1 base, leaving 12 bases between the germline ends. Germline-derived CDR1 and CDR2 are SGHDT and YYEEEE. CDR3 residues: CASRLLDRNTEAFF. CDR3 sequence (DNA): TGTGCCAGCAGGCTTCTGGACAGGAACACTGAAGCTTTCTTT.

In this sample, this clonotype turned up many times. The J gene is TRBJ2-7, the V gene TRBV7-2; D perhaps matches TRBD2 (6 bases). Germline CDR1 is SGHTA and CDR2 is FQGNSA. V was pared by 2 bases and J by 6 bases, with 20 bases between. The length of the CDR3 is 16 residues. CDR3 in amino acids: CASSLSPRGTRGEQYF. The CDR3 DNA is TGTGCCAGCAGCTTAAGTCCTCGCGGGACCCGGGGCGAGCAGTACTTC.

V gene TRBV24-1 combines with J gene TRBJ2-2, with TRBD2 as a possible D gene (6 bases). The CDR3 is made up of 22 amino acids. Trimming cost V 12 bases and J 4 bases, with 41 bases left between them. In germline, CDR1 is KGHDR, CDR2 SFDVKD. The CDR3 DNA reads as TGTGCCCGAATACACCGAGGCCCCACCGGGTGCGTAACGGCCGGGGGCACCGGGGAGCTGTTTTTT. Protein sequence: CARIHRGPTGCVTAGGTGELFF.

The V and J genes are TRBV7-6 and TRBJ2-3; 8 nucleotides line up with TRBD2. The CDR3 is 16 residues long. Looked up from germline, CDR1 is SGHVS and CDR2 is FNYEAQ. V dropped 5 bases and J dropped 4; count of bases not matched to a gene: 11. The CDR3 bases are TGTGCCAGCAGCGAGGAGGTTCGGGGGGGCGCAGATACGCAGTATTTT. It specifies CASSEEVRGGADTQYF.

This clonotype was found a few times. This chain connects TRBV7-2 to TRBJ2-3; D unclear. The CDR3 has 13 amino acids. Trimming took 1 base from V and 4 from J, leaving 6 bases between them. Germline lookup yields CDR1 SGHTA and CDR2 FQGNSA. In DNA, the CDR3 is TGTGCCAGCAGCTTAGACTGGCCAGATACGCAGTATTTT. It encodes CASSLDWPDTQYF.

This chain joins TRBV4-3 and TRBJ1-1; D not resolved. Germline V lookup: CDR1 LGHNA, CDR2 YSLEER. The CDR3 runs to 11 residues. Trimming stripped 0 bases from V and 8 bases from J, with 4 bases between. The CDR3 here is CASSQDGEAFF. CDR3 nucleotides: TGCGCCAGCAGCCAAGATGGGGAAGCTTTCTTT.

The table lists this clonotype with a few counts. The chain carries TRBV5-1 and TRBJ1-3; D may be TRBD1 (5 bases). This CDR3 has 15 amino acids. The ends were cut back, 4 bases at V and 4 bases at J, with 15 bases in the middle. CDR1 is SGHRS, CDR2 YFSETQ, per germline. The CDR3 region is CASSPDITSGNTIYF. For the CDR3, the DNA is TGCGCCAGCAGCCCGGACATTACCTCCGGAAACACCATATATTTT. Looking up the rest from reference TRBV5-1 and TRBJ1-3 gives the full variable domain: KAGVTQTPRYLIKTRGQQVTLSCSPISGHRSVSWYQQTPGQGLQFLFEYFSETQRNKGNFPGRFSGRQFSNSRSEMNVSTLELGDSALYLCASSPDITSGNTIYFGEGSWLTVV.

V is TRBV20-1 and J is TRBJ2-3, with 8 bases fitting TRBD2. Germline V gene sequence: CDR1 DFQATT, CDR2 SNEGSKA (reference sequence). J was trimmed by 1 base and V by 3 bases; bases with no gene match: 9. This CDR3 contains 16 residues. CDR3 nucleotides: TGCAGTGCTAGGGGCCTTGTGCGGGAGGGCACAGATACGCAGTATTTT. Encoded protein: CSARGLVREGTDTQYF.

This clonotype was observed a handful of times. The chain recombines TRBV12-3 or TRBV12-4 with TRBJ2-1, with TRBD2 identical over 7 bases. The V segment lost 0 bases and the J segment 1 base; nucleotides outside the gene matches: 3. The CDR3 has 16 residues. The CDR3 nucleotides are TGTGCCAGCAGTTTAGCGTGGGGGGGGTCCTACAATGAGCAGTTCTTC. Its protein product is CASSLAWGGSYNEQFF.

The chain recombines TRBV29-1 with TRBJ2-1, with 8 bases lining up with TRBD2. The CDR3 loop spans 15 amino acids. Trimming took 3 bases from V and 7 from J; bases not matched to a gene: 11. Germline CDR1 reads SQVTM; CDR2 reads ANQGSEA. The CDR3 loop is CSVEGGLAPRNEQFF. The CDR3 DNA reads as TGCAGCGTTGAGGGTGGACTAGCACCGAGGAATGAGCAGTTCTTC.

This chain connects TRBV11-2 to TRBJ2-5, with 14 bases identical to TRBD2. From germline, CDR1 is SGHAT and CDR2 FQNNGV. The CDR3 is 15 residues long. The V and J ends lost 8 bases and 5 bases, in that order; junction bases with no gene match: 7. Written as DNA, the CDR3 is TGTGCCAGCTTGGGACTAGCGGGGGTATCTGAGACCCAGTACTTC. Encoded protein: CASLGLAGVSETQYF.

The V gene is TRBV4-1, the J gene TRBJ2-7; a weak D match, TRBD1 (5 bases). This CDR3 comprises 18 residues. Trimming pared 0 bases from V and 2 bases from J, leaving 20 bases between. Germline V gene data show CDR1 as MGHRA and CDR2 as YSYEKL. This chain's CDR3 is CASSQDSQGRVPPYEQYF. DNA of the CDR3: TGCGCCAGCAGCCAAGATTCTCAGGGCCGAGTACCCCCCTACGAGCAGTACTTC.

This clonotype was detected ten times or more. This sequence joins TRBV6-5 and TRBJ2-5, with D possibly TRBD2 on 5 matching bases. There are 12 residues in the CDR3. V was clipped by 5 bases and J by 3 bases, with 7 bases between them. Germline CDR1 reads MNHEY; CDR2 reads SVGAGI. The CDR3 region is CASSRTEETQYF. CDR3 DNA: TGTGCCAGCAGTCGGACTGAAGAGACCCAGTACTTC.